The 22 T cell receptor beta chains given below trace back to one sample, sequenced in a study of blood T cell repertoires in COVID-19. TCRdb's copy holds only in-frame clones and misses some; the assay was immunoSEQ multiplex PCR. Of approximately 250,000 clones in the sample, around 89% are singletons; the top ten hold roughly 2%. The sequencing input was PBMCs or T cells enriched from blood (not recorded which). These receptors came from a woman aged 55-70 years in a cohort exposed to, infected with or recovered from COVID-19 (not recorded which).

The chain is built from TRBV9 and TRBJ2-7, with D maybe TRBD1 (5 bases). This CDR3 spans 14 amino acids. The germline V and J ends were trimmed by 0 bases and 2 bases, with 9 bases remaining between them. Germline loops: CDR1 SGDLS, CDR2 YYNGEE. The chain's CDR3 is CASSVEDSPYEQYF. CDR3 nucleotide sequence: TGTGCCAGCAGCGTAGAAGACAGCCCCTACGAGCAGTACTTC.

There are a few counts of this clone. The chain has TRBV6-5 and TRBJ1-5; the D is unclear. CDR1 and CDR2 from the germline V gene are MNHEY and SVGAGI. CDR3 size: 15 residues. Trimming cost V 7 bases and J 5 bases, with 18 bases left between them. The CDR3 here is CASKKVTGADQPQHF. CDR3 DNA: TGTGCCAGCAAGAAAGTAACGGGAGCAGATCAGCCCCAGCATTTT.

This clone came up once. The V call is TRBV6-1, the J call TRBJ1-2; a weak D match, TRBD1 (6 bases). The CDR3 runs to 12 residues. V gave up 7 bases and J gave up 8 bases, with 14 bases separating them. Germline lookup yields CDR1 MNHNS and CDR2 SASEGT. The CDR3 loop reads CASKQGFSGYTF. As DNA, the CDR3 is TGTGCCAGCAAGCAGGGGTTTAGCGGCTACACCTTC.

CDR3 residues: CASSTHAAGITEAFF. DNA of the CDR3: TGTGCCAGCAGTACACACGCAGCAGGGATCACTGAAGCTTTCTTT. This chain uses TRBV6-2 or TRBV6-3 with TRBJ1-1; tentative D call: TRBD1 (5 bases). Trimming removed 5 bases from V and 4 bases from J, with 17 bases in between. The CDR3 has 15 residues. Germline CDR1 is MNHEY and CDR2 is SVGEGT.

J is TRBJ2-7 and V is TRBV5-6, with 7 positions matching TRBD1. The CDR3 runs to 13 residues. Germline V CDR1 and CDR2: SGHDT, YYEEEE. V dropped 5 bases and J dropped 3; count of bases not matched to a gene: 5. CDR3: CASSPTGYYEQYF. DNA of the CDR3: TGTGCCAGCAGTCCGACAGGGTACTACGAGCAGTACTTC.

This chain links TRBV3-1 (or the pseudogene TRBV3-2) with TRBJ2-1, with a weak D call TRBD1 (7 bases). Germline V lookup: CDR1 LGHDT, CDR2 YNNKEL (reference sequence). There are 14 residues in the CDR3. Between the trimmed V and J ends, which lost 1 base and 9 bases, there was a span of 13 bases. CDR3 sequence reads: CASSQVGQGGEQFF. The CDR3 coding sequence is TGTGCCAGCAGCCAAGTGGGGCAGGGGGGTGAGCAGTTCTTC.

The chain combines TRBV25-1 with TRBJ1-1; 11 positions agree with TRBD1. The J segment lost 9 bases and the V segment lost 1 base, leaving 4 bases of the junction unmatched. The germline V gene encodes CDR1 MGHDK and CDR2 SYGVNS. The CDR3 has 14 residues. This CDR3 is CASSELGDRGKAFF. The CDR3 nucleotides are TGTGCCAGCAGTGAATTGGGGGACAGGGGGAAAGCTTTCTTT.

The rearrangement links TRBV7-2 to TRBJ1-3; TRBD1 is a possible D gene (5 bases). Germline loops: CDR1 SGHTA, CDR2 FQGNSA. Trimming cost V 5 bases and J 0 bases, with 11 bases left between them. There are 15 residues in the CDR3. The CDR3 is CASSPDSLSGNTIYF. The CDR3 DNA sequence: TGTGCCAGCAGCCCTGACAGTCTCTCTGGAAACACCATATATTTT.

The chain carries TRBV6-4 and TRBJ1-6; the D gene is possibly TRBD1 (5 bases). This CDR3 comprises 14 residues. Trimming took off 6 bases at V and 6 bases at J, with 12 bases between the two ends. Germline V gene sequence: CDR1 MRHNA, CDR2 SNTAGT. The DNA for the CDR3 is TGTGCCAGCAGCCGCGAGCAGGGTAATTCACCCCTCCACTTT. Translated, it gives CASSREQGNSPLHF.

The chain links TRBV29-1 to TRBJ2-3; weak D call: TRBD2 (6 bases). V was cut by 6 bases and J by 1 base, with 11 bases left in between. The length of the CDR3 is 13 residues. In germline, CDR1 is SQVTM, CDR2 ANQGSEA. CDR3 residues: CSVYSSGTDTQYF. In nucleotides, the CDR3 is TGCAGCGTGTACTCTAGCGGCACAGATACGCAGTATTTT.

The chain recombines TRBV30 with TRBJ1-3; 7 bases are a match to TRBD1. With V trimmed by 2 bases and J by 2 bases, 6 bases remained unmatched. CDR3 size: 15 residues. The germline CDR1 and CDR2 sequences are GTSNPN and SVGIG (reference sequence). Written as DNA, the CDR3 is TGTGCCTGGAGTCGAACAGGGGCAACTGGAAACACCATATATTTT. Translated: CAWSRTGATGNTIYF.

The chain combines TRBV19 with TRBJ1-2; no definite D call. The V gene lost 6 bases and the J gene lost 1 base, with 9 bases spanning the gap. The CDR3 has 13 amino acids. The germline V gene has CDR1 LNHDA and CDR2 SQIVND (reference sequence). CDR3 protein: CASSQYLNYGYTF. CDR3 coding DNA: TGTGCCAGTAGCCAGTACCTTAACTATGGCTACACCTTC.

This clone was seen a single time. The chain is built from TRBV24-1 and TRBJ2-1, with 11 nucleotides matching TRBD2. V lost 10 bases, J lost 5 bases, and 0 bases stayed unmatched. CDR1 is KGHDR and CDR2 is SFDVKD in the germline V gene. This CDR3 comprises 12 residues. The CDR3 bases are TGTGCCACGGGACTAGCGGACAATGAGCAGTTCTTC. This translates into CATGLADNEQFF.

V is TRBV6-1 and J is TRBJ2-7; D is uncertain. Germline V lookup: CDR1 MNHNS, CDR2 SASEGT. The V end was cut by 0 bases, the J end by 0 bases, with 9 bases between. CDR3 length: 15 residues. The CDR3 sequence: CASSEASVVSYEQYF. The CDR3 DNA reads as TGTGCCAGCAGTGAAGCTTCGGTCGTCTCCTACGAGCAGTACTTC.

The chain has TRBV12-3 or TRBV12-4 and TRBJ2-3, with a possible D match to TRBD1 (6 bases). The CDR3 is made up of 12 amino acids. V was clipped by 6 bases and J by 6 bases, with 10 bases between them. The DNA of the CDR3 is TGTGCCAGCAGCATTAGGGGGGATACGCAGTATTTT. This sequence encodes CASSIRGDTQYF.

The sample holds one count of this clone. The gene calls are TRBV28 and TRBJ1-1; TRBD1 is a possible D gene (5 bases). V was pared by 6 bases and J by 1 base, with 9 bases between. The CDR3 is 13 amino acids. Germline loops: CDR1 MDHEN, CDR2 SYDVKM. The CDR3 loop reads CASRRGSNTEAFF. As DNA, the CDR3 is TGTGCCAGCAGGCGGGGGTCGAACACTGAAGCTTTCTTT.

This chain joins TRBV7-9 and TRBJ1-1; the match to TRBD1 covers 9 bases. Germline V gene data show CDR1 as SEHNR and CDR2 as FQNEAQ (reference sequence). J gave up 4 bases and V 7 bases, and 10 bases lay outside the gene matches. The CDR3 contains 15 residues. CDR3 nucleotides: TGTGCCAGCATGCCCCCCGGGACAGGGACCACTGAAGCTTTCTTT. This codes for CASMPPGTGTTEAFF.

This chain links TRBV7-8 with TRBJ1-2; 10 nucleotides line up with TRBD1. The CDR3 spans 16 residues. The germline CDR1 and CDR2 sequences are SGHVS and FQNEAQ. The V segment lost 3 bases and the J segment 4 bases; nucleotides outside the gene matches: 8. The CDR3 sequence: CASSLRGTGDGYGYTF. In DNA form, the CDR3 reads TGTGCCAGCAGCTTGCGCGGGACAGGGGATGGCTATGGCTACACCTTC.

The chain employs TRBV13 and TRBJ1-1; 8 bases fit TRBD1. The CDR3 covers 15 residues. J gave up 1 base and V 3 bases, and 4 bases lay outside the gene matches. Germline CDR1 and CDR2: PRHDT and FYEKMQ (reference sequence). The chain's CDR3 is CASSLGDRKNTEAFF. The CDR3 DNA reads as TGTGCCAGCAGCTTGGGGGACAGGAAGAACACTGAAGCTTTCTTT.

The chain is built from TRBV2 and TRBJ1-5; 7 nucleotides line up with TRBD1. The CDR3 has 16 residues. The germline CDR1 and CDR2 sequences are SNHLY and FYNNEI. V shed 5 bases and J 0 bases; nucleotides not matched to a gene: 7. The CDR3: CASSQGGKYSNQPQHF. The CDR3 DNA sequence: TGTGCCAGCAGTCAGGGGGGAAAGTATAGCAATCAGCCCCAGCATTTT.

Written as DNA, the CDR3 is TGTGCCAGCAGTCGGAGAGGAGACAATGAGCAGTTCTTC. Protein product: CASSRRGDNEQFF. The chain joins TRBV27 to TRBJ2-1, with D uncertain. Trimming took off 5 bases at V and 5 bases at J, with 10 bases between the two ends. The CDR3 is 13 amino acids. Germline V gene data show CDR1 as MNHEY and CDR2 as SMNVEV (reference sequence).

This chain uses TRBV28 with TRBJ2-1; 13 bases are a match to TRBD2. The CDR3 spans 15 residues. V shed 8 bases and J 7 bases; nucleotides not matched to a gene: 8. Germline-derived CDR1 and CDR2 are MDHEN and SYDVKM. This CDR3 is CASSTSGRAKNEQFF. CDR3 bases: TGTGCCAGCTCAACTAGCGGGAGGGCCAAGAATGAGCAGTTCTTC.